These 9 T cell receptor beta chains share one sample of origin, sequenced in a study of blood T cell repertoires in COVID-19. Libraries were prepared by immunoSEQ multiplex PCR; TCRdb keeps only in-frame clonotypes and omits some of them. Of 200,000 to 300,000 clones in the sample, approximately 78% were seen once. Sample: peripheral blood. Receptors were obtained from a woman aged 55 to 70 with active or convalescent COVID-19.

The chain employs TRBV7-9 and TRBJ1-5, with unresolved D. V dropped 2 bases and J dropped 2 bases, with 13 bases sitting between them. CDR1 and CDR2 (germline): SEHNR, FQNEAQ (reference sequence). The CDR3 runs 16 residues. CDR3 DNA: TGTGCCAGCAGCTTAACTCGGGGTTCGGGCAATCAGCCCCAGCATTTT. This codes for CASSLTRGSGNQPQHF.

The gene calls are TRBV18 and TRBJ2-3, with TRBD2 matching 9 bases. There are 16 residues in the CDR3. V dropped 3 bases and J dropped 1; count of bases not matched to a gene: 5. Germline V gene lookup returns CDR1 KGHSH and CDR2 LQKENI. In DNA, the CDR3 is TGTGCCAGCTCACCCGTACAGCGGGGGGGCACAGATACGCAGTATTTT. Its translation is CASSPVQRGGTDTQYF.

The genes are TRBV29-1 and TRBJ2-1; 9 bases are shared with TRBD1. The CDR3 is 14 residues long. From germline, CDR1 is SQVTM and CDR2 ANQGSEA. V lost 6 bases and J lost 6; bases outside the gene matches: 9. CDR3: CSVLPGQGSNEQFF. The CDR3 DNA follows: TGCAGCGTGCTCCCGGGACAGGGTTCCAATGAGCAGTTCTTC.

This clone has just a few counts. CDR3 sequence: CASRGAGASSYNEQFF. CDR3 nucleotide sequence: TGTGCCAGTAGGGGGGCCGGGGCAAGCTCCTACAATGAGCAGTTCTTC. The chain links TRBV19 to TRBJ2-1; D might be TRBD1 (6 bases). Germline-derived CDR1 and CDR2 are LNHDA and SQIVND (reference sequence). This CDR3 is 16 amino acids long. The V and J ends lost 6 bases and 0 bases respectively, with 15 bases between them. Drawing the rest from reference TRBV19 and TRBJ2-1, the complete variable domain is DGGITQSPKYLFRKEGQNVTLSCEQNLNHDAMYWYRQDPGQGLRLIYYSQIVNDFQKGDIAEGYSVSREKKESFPLTVTSAQKNPTAFYLCASRGAGASSYNEQFFGPGTRLTVL.

The genes are TRBV30 and TRBJ1-1; TRBD1 is a possible D gene (5 bases). Germline V gives CDR1 GTSNPN, CDR2 SVGIG (reference sequence). There are 14 residues in the CDR3. The V gene lost 2 bases and the J gene lost 0 bases, with 10 bases spanning the gap. This CDR3 is CAWSKTGLNTEAFF. For the CDR3, the DNA is TGTGCCTGGAGTAAAACAGGACTGAACACTGAAGCTTTCTTT.

The gene calls are TRBV6-1 and TRBJ1-5; D gene unclear. This CDR3 is built from 13 residues. V dropped 2 bases and J dropped 4 bases, with 6 bases sitting between them. The germline V gene has CDR1 MNHNS and CDR2 SASEGT. CDR3 loop: CASSERENQPQHF. The CDR3 nucleotides are TGTGCCAGCAGTGAAAGGGAGAATCAGCCCCAGCATTTT.

The chain employs TRBV5-1 and TRBJ2-2; D is undetermined. CDR3 length: 16 amino acids. Germline V lookup: CDR1 SGHRS, CDR2 YFSETQ. The germline V and J ends were trimmed by 1 base and 0 bases, with 10 bases remaining between them. CDR3 coding DNA: TGCGCCAGCAGCTTGATTGGAGCCCCGAACACCGGGGAGCTGTTTTTT. Its protein product is CASSLIGAPNTGELFF.

V usage is TRBV6-6 and J usage is TRBJ1-4; 7 bases agree with TRBD1. V gave up 5 bases and J gave up 4 bases; unmatched junction bases: 4. The CDR3 covers 14 residues. Germline assignment: CDR1 MNHNY and CDR2 SVGAGI (reference sequence). This CDR3 is CASSPGTDNEKLFF. The CDR3 coding sequence is TGTGCCAGCAGTCCCGGGACAGATAATGAAAAACTGTTTTTT.

The chain joins TRBV30 to TRBJ1-3, with 8 bases aligning to TRBD1. From germline, CDR1 is GTSNPN and CDR2 SVGIG (reference sequence). This CDR3 spans 14 amino acids. V shed 0 bases and J 6 bases; nucleotides not matched to a gene: 4. The CDR3 reads CAWSVAGGKNTIYF. In DNA, the CDR3 is TGTGCCTGGAGTGTGGCAGGGGGCAAAAACACCATATATTTT. Together with reference TRBV30 and TRBJ1-3, the CDR3 gives the full variable domain: SQTIHQWPATLVQPVGSPLSLECTVEGTSNPNLYWYRQAAGRGLQLLFYSVGIGQISSEVPQNLSASRPQDRQFILSSKKLLLSDSGFYLCAWSVAGGKNTIYFGEGSWLTVV.